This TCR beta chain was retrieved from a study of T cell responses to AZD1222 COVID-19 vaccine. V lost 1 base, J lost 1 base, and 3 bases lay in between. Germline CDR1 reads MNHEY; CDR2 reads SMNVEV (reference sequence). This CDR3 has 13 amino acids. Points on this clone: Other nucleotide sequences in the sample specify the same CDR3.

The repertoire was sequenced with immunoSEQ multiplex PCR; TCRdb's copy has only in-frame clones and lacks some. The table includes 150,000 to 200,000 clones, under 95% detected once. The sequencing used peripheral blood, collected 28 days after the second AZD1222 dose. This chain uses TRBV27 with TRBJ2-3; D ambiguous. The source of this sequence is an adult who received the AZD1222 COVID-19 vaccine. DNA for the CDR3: TGTGCCAGCAGTTTATACGGCACAGATACGCAGTATTTT. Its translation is CASSLYGTDTQYF.